This T cell receptor (beta chain) is from a study of blood T cell repertoires in COVID-19. Some clones are missing from TCRdb's copy, which holds only in-frame ones; the method was immunoSEQ multiplex PCR. The data contain 250,000 to 300,000 clones, roughly 87% of them singletons. J gave up 2 bases and V 3 bases, and 5 bases lay outside the gene matches. This CDR3 has 16 residues. Germline assignment: CDR1 SGDLS and CDR2 YYNGEE. Sequencing was performed on peripheral blood. The V call is TRBV9, the J call TRBJ1-4; TRBD1 matches at 9 bases. The sequence was collected from a woman in her forties or fifties who had recovered from COVID-19. CDR3 nucleotide sequence: TGTGCCAGCAGCGAACAGGGGACAGGGACTAATGAAAAACTGTTTTTT. This encodes CASSEQGTGTNEKLFF.